The clone carrying this TCR beta chain was recorded a few times. Each CDR3 protein is one row after TCRdb ran MiXCR on the RT-PCR reads. The table lists some 570,000 distinct CDR3 sequences, 10% to 12% of them singletons. Germline assignment: CDR1 ENHRY and CDR2 SYGVKD. The length of the CDR3 is 19 residues. V shed 2 bases and J shed 4 bases, with 25 bases lying between them. The source of the sample is a study of response to subunit inactivated influenza vaccine. This sample also belongs to another study, concerning T cells expressing NK-cell markers. That investigation notes: With UMIs, 5'RACE template switching was used to make TCR beta cDNA. Underlying the TCR beta repertoires were sorted CD3+CD56+NKG2C+, CD3+CD56+NKG2C- and CD3+CD56-NKG2C+ T cells. HCMV serostatus: seven of eight sequenced donors positive, one negative. Several of the donors carried dominant NKG2C+ clonotypes that took up 1.0-7.0% of their CD8+ T cells. The HCMV specificity of the expanded NKG2C+ T cell clones stayed unresolved.

This material consisted of PBMCs from blood, taken on the day of vaccination. The chain carries TRBV10-3 and TRBJ2-3; maybe TRBD1 (6 bases). This receptor was obtained from a man in his fifties or sixties who received an inactivated influenza vaccine. The CDR3 DNA follows: TGTGCCATCAGTGAGAAGTGGATCGCCAAGGGGGAAGGGCCAGATACGCAGTATTTT. This encodes CAISEKWIAKGEGPDTQYF.